The 23 T cell receptor beta chains reported below all come from one sample, sequenced in a study of shared clonotypes between healthy human individuals. Data came from immunoSEQ multiplex PCR; TCRdb stores just in-frame clones and leaves some out. The table includes around 350,000 clones, around 70% detected once. The sequenced material came from memory CD4+ T cells sorted from blood. The subset denotes: CD45RA-negative fraction. These receptors originate from a man younger than 40 in good health.

The rearrangement joins TRBV27 to TRBJ2-1; 11 bases are a match to TRBD2. This CDR3 is built from 20 residues. V trimming: 2 bases; J trimming: 0 bases; junction bases outside the gene matches: 12. Germline assignment: CDR1 MNHEY and CDR2 SMNVEV (reference sequence). The CDR3 region is CASSLRGLAARVYSYNEQFF. CDR3 DNA sequence: TGTGCCAGCAGTTTAAGGGGACTAGCGGCCAGAGTTTACTCCTACAATGAGCAGTTCTTC.

This chain links TRBV28 with TRBJ1-1; 8 nucleotides line up with TRBD1. The germline gives CDR1 MDHEN, CDR2 SYDVKM. The ends lost 5 bases at V and 3 bases at J; junction bases unmatched: 8. CDR3 length: 15 residues. The CDR3 bases are TGTGCCAGCAGTCGGACAGGGACCTTTTACACTGAAGCTTTCTTT. Protein sequence: CASSRTGTFYTEAFF.

DNA for the CDR3: TGTGCCAGCAGCGTACAACAGGGTACGGAGACCCAGTACTTC. Amino acid sequence: CASSVQQGTETQYF. This sequence joins TRBV7-2 and TRBJ2-5, with D possibly TRBD1 on 6 matching bases. The germline gives CDR1 SGHTA, CDR2 FQGNSA. CDR3 size: 14 residues. Trimming cost V 5 bases and J 5 bases, with 15 bases left between them. Full variable domain (missing parts from reference TRBV7-2 and TRBJ2-5): GAGVSQSPSNKVTEKGKDVELRCDPISGHTALYWYRQSLGQGLEFLIYFQGNSAPDKSGLPSDRFSAERTGGSVSTLTIQRTQQEDSAVYLCASSVQQGTETQYFGPGTRLLVL.

The chain is built from TRBV28 and TRBJ2-7, with TRBD2 identical over 10 bases. The CDR3 extends over 14 amino acids. V shed 7 bases and J 5 bases; nucleotides not matched to a gene: 8. CDR1 is MDHEN and CDR2 is SYDVKM in the germline V gene. CDR3 sequence reads: CASTNPSGSDEQYF. In DNA form, the CDR3 reads TGTGCCAGCACCAACCCTAGCGGGAGTGACGAGCAGTACTTC.

This sequence joins TRBV5-4 and TRBJ1-4, with D possibly being TRBD1 (6 bases). CDR3 length: 14 residues. Between the trimmed V and J ends, which lost 2 bases and 6 bases, there was a span of 11 bases. Germline CDR1 SGHNT, CDR2 YYREEE (reference sequence). The CDR3 protein is CASSLGGSDEKLFF. The CDR3 bases are TGTGCCAGCAGCTTAGGGGGGTCTGATGAAAAACTGTTTTTT.

This sequence joins TRBV27 and TRBJ1-5; D is undetermined. CDR1 is MNHEY, CDR2 SMNVEV, per germline (reference sequence). Between the trimmed V and J ends, which lost 4 bases and 11 bases, there was a span of 15 bases. CDR3 length: 13 residues. CDR3 residues: CASSSGGAWAQHF. CDR3 bases: TGTGCCAGCAGTTCTGGAGGCGCGTGGGCCCAGCATTTT.

The chain carries TRBV19 and TRBJ2-6, with D uncertain. Germline lookup yields CDR1 LNHDA and CDR2 SQIVND (reference sequence). CDR3 length: 16 residues. Trimming stripped 1 base from V and 2 bases from J, with 9 bases between. CDR3 residues: CASSIAPGPGANVLTF. The CDR3 DNA reads as TGTGCCAGTAGTATAGCCCCCGGGCCTGGGGCCAACGTCCTGACTTTC.

CDR3 coding DNA: TGTGCCAGCAGAAGGGGAGGAAGCAATCAGCCCCAGCATTTT. Its protein product is CASRRGGSNQPQHF. The chain is built from TRBV2 and TRBJ1-5, with D possibly matching TRBD1 (5 bases). With 6 bases removed from V and 1 base from J, the gap between germline ends came to 10 bases. Per germline, CDR1 SNHLY and CDR2 FYNNEI. The CDR3 has 14 residues.

The chain couples TRBV10-3 to TRBJ2-7, with TRBD2 as a possible D gene (5 bases). Germline V gives CDR1 ENHRY, CDR2 SYGVKD. The CDR3 has 16 amino acids. Trimming shortened V by 2 bases and J by 0 bases, and 14 bases separated the two germline ends. The CDR3 loop reads CAISEGGVRSSYEQYF. CDR3 nucleotide sequence: TGTGCCATCAGTGAGGGAGGAGTCAGGAGCTCCTACGAGCAGTACTTC.

The J gene is TRBJ2-1, the V gene TRBV6-6; 11 nucleotides match TRBD1. The CDR3 length is 15 residues. CDR1 and CDR2 from the germline V gene are MNHNY and SVGAGI (reference sequence). V dropped 2 bases and J dropped 9; count of bases not matched to a gene: 6. CDR3 in DNA: TGTGCCAGCAGTTACGCGGGACAGGGGGTAACTGAGCAGTTCTTC. The encoded protein is CASSYAGQGVTEQFF.

The chain recombines TRBV6-1 with TRBJ1-4, with D tentatively TRBD1 (5 bases). This CDR3 comprises 15 residues. V lost 4 bases and J 5 bases, leaving 14 bases between the germline ends. CDR1 MNHNS and CDR2 SASEGT come from the germline V gene. The CDR3 sequence is CASSVGTVKNEKLFF. The CDR3, as DNA: TGTGCCAGCAGTGTTGGGACTGTCAAGAATGAAAAACTGTTTTTT.

The chain joins TRBV7-2 to TRBJ2-7; D may match TRBD1 or TRBD2 (5 bases each). The length of the CDR3 is 14 residues. Deletions cut 5 bases from V and 2 bases from J, with 13 bases between. Per the germline V gene, CDR1 is SGHTA and CDR2 is FQGNSA. CDR3 sequence reads: CASSRHGTAYEQYF. The DNA for the CDR3 is TGTGCCAGCAGCCGCCACGGGACCGCCTACGAGCAGTACTTC.

This clone was picked up a small number of times. The chain couples TRBV25-1 to TRBJ2-1, with D tentatively TRBD2 (6 bases). Germline CDR1 is MGHDK and CDR2 is SYGVNS. Trimming took off 4 bases at V and 4 bases at J, with 11 bases between the two ends. CDR3 length equals 14 residues. CDR3 loop: CASSGRVLYNEQFF. The CDR3 DNA follows: TGTGCCAGCAGTGGGAGGGTACTATACAATGAGCAGTTCTTC.

This clone occurred a few times. This chain joins TRBV9 and TRBJ1-1; D not resolved. From germline, CDR1 is SGDLS and CDR2 YYNGEE. The CDR3 runs 13 residues. Trimming left V 3 bases short and J 3 bases short, with 9 bases between. The CDR3 spells CASSATPDTEAFF. Here the CDR3 DNA reads TGTGCCAGCAGCGCGACCCCGGACACTGAAGCTTTCTTT.

This clone was counted a few times. This chain connects TRBV30 to TRBJ1-1, with 11 bases matching TRBD1. V was clipped by 4 bases and J by 5 bases; unmatched bases: 12. Germline values: CDR1 GTSNPN, CDR2 SVGIG (reference sequence). The CDR3 covers 16 residues. CDR3 residues: CAWTPSDRGRRTEAFF. The CDR3 coding sequence is TGTGCCTGGACCCCTTCGGACAGGGGGCGACGAACTGAAGCTTTCTTT.

This clone was seen once. The chain joins TRBV11-2 to TRBJ2-1; no reliable D call. The ends were cut back, 1 base at V and 3 bases at J, with 7 bases in the middle. This CDR3 spans 14 amino acids. Germline-derived CDR1 and CDR2 are SGHAT and FQNNGV. The CDR3: CASSLVASYNEQFF. The DNA for the CDR3 is TGTGCCAGCAGCTTAGTCGCTAGCTACAATGAGCAGTTCTTC.

Concerning this clone itself: Other DNA sequences in this specimen translate into the identical CDR3. The J gene is TRBJ2-5, the V gene TRBV30, with D possibly being TRBD2 (5 bases). The CDR3 runs 13 residues. Trimming stripped 0 bases from V and 5 bases from J, with 10 bases between. Germline CDR1 is GTSNPN and CDR2 is SVGIG (reference sequence). CDR3 coding DNA: TGTGCCTGGAGTGTACGGAGGCAGGAGACCCAGTACTTC. Translating it yields CAWSVRRQETQYF.

The chain is built from TRBV19 and TRBJ2-7; D gene unclear. V lost 1 base and J lost 3, with 13 bases in between. Germline V CDR1 and CDR2: LNHDA, SQIVND (reference sequence). The CDR3 spans 15 residues. The CDR3 DNA reads as TGTGCCAGTAGTATAGCGGGCAACCGGGTCTACGAGCAGTACTTC. Translation: CASSIAGNRVYEQYF.

The chain links TRBV18 to TRBJ2-5, with D unclear. The CDR3 contains 15 residues. The V end was cut by 2 bases, the J end by 5 bases, with 15 bases between. Looked up from germline, CDR1 is KGHSH and CDR2 is LQKENI. CDR3 nucleotides: TGTGCCAGCTCACCAGCTAGTCGGCGCGAGGAGACCCAGTACTTC. It yields the protein CASSPASRREETQYF.

This chain links TRBV7-8 with TRBJ2-5; TRBD2 agrees at 9 bases. V dropped 5 bases and J dropped 2; count of bases not matched to a gene: 9. The CDR3 covers 16 residues. Looked up from germline, CDR1 is SGHVS and CDR2 is FQNEAQ. Here the CDR3 DNA reads TGTGCCAGCAGCCCGCCGGGGCTAGCGGGACAAGAGACCCAGTACTTC. Translated: CASSPPGLAGQETQYF.

V gene TRBV18 combines with J gene TRBJ2-7, with 8 bases matching TRBD1. Germline CDR1 and CDR2: KGHSH and LQKENI. CDR3 length equals 12 residues. The junction had 0 bases not matched to a gene; V was cut back by 3 bases and J by 5 bases. Here the CDR3 DNA reads TGTGCCAGCTCACCGACAGGGGACGAGCAGTACTTC. Its translation: CASSPTGDEQYF.

This sequence joins TRBV4-3 and TRBJ2-1, with a tentative D call TRBD2 (6 bases). V lost 0 bases, J lost 2 bases, and 11 bases lay in between. This CDR3 is 16 amino acids long. Germline assignment: CDR1 LGHNA and CDR2 YSLEER. As DNA, the CDR3 is TGCGCCAGCAGCCAAGATGGAGGGACCACCTACAATGAGCAGTTCTTC. This encodes CASSQDGGTTYNEQFF.

CDR3 residues: CASSEYNEQFF. The CDR3 nucleotides are TGTGCCAGCAGCGAATACAATGAGCAGTTCTTC. The V call is TRBV11-2, the J call TRBJ2-1; D is ambiguous. There are 11 residues in the CDR3. The V gene's germline CDR1 is SGHAT and CDR2 FQNNGV. V was trimmed by 5 bases and J by 4 bases, leaving 3 bases between them.